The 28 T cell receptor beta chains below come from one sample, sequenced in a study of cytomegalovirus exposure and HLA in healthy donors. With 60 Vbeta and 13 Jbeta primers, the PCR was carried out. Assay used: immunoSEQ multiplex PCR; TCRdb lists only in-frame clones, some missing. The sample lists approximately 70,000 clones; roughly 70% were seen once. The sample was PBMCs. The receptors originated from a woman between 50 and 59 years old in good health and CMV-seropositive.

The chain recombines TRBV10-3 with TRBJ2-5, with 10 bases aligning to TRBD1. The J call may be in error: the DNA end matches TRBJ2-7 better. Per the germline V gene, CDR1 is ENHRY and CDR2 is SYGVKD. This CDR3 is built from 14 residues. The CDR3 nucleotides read TGTGCCATCAGTGTAGGGACAGGGGTAAACGAGCAGTACTTC. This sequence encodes CAISVGTGVNEQYF.

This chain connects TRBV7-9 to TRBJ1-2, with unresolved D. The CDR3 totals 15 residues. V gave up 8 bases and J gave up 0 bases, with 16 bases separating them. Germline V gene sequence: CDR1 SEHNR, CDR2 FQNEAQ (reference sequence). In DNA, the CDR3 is TGTGCCAGCCGTGCCCTAGTATTATCTAACTATGGCTACACCTTC. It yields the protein CASRALVLSNYGYTF. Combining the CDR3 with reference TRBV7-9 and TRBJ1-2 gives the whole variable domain DTGVSQNPRHKITKRGQNVTFRCDPISEHNRLYWYRQTLGQGPEFLTYFQNEAQLEKSRLLSDRFSAERPKGSFSTLEIQRTEQGDSAMYLCASRALVLSNYGYTFGSGTRLTVV.

CDR3 sequence (DNA): TGTGCCAGCATTCCGGGACAGGGGTTATACAATGAGCAGTTCTTC. Amino acids: CASIPGQGLYNEQFF. The rearrangement uses TRBV6-1 and TRBJ2-1, with TRBD1 matching 10 bases. The CDR3 extends over 15 amino acids. The germline gives CDR1 MNHNS, CDR2 SASEGT. V dropped 7 bases and J dropped 4; count of bases not matched to a gene: 7.

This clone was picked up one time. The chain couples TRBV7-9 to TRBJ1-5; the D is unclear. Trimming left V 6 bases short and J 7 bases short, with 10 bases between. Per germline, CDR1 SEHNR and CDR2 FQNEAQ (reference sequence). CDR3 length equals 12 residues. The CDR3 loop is CASSSSLQPQHF. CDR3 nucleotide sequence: TGTGCCAGCAGTTCTTCCCTACAGCCCCAGCATTTT.

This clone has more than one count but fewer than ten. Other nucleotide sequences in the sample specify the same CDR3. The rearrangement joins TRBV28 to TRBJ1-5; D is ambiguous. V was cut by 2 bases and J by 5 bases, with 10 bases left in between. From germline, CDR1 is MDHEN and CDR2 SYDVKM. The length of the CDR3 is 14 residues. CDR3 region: CASSLTGGHQPQHF. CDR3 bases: TGTGCCAGCAGTTTAACTGGAGGGCATCAGCCCCAGCATTTT.

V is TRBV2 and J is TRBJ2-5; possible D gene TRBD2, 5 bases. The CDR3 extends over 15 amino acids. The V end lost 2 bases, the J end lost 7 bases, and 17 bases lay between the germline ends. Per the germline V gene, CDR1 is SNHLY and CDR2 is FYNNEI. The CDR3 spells CASSETPTEGGTQYF. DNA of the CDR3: TGTGCCAGCAGTGAAACCCCTACAGAAGGAGGGACCCAGTACTTC.

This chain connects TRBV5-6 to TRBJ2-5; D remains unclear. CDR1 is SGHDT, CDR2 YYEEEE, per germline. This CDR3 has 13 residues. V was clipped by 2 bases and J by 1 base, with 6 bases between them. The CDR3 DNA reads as TGTGCCAGCAGCTTCGGTTTCCAAGAGACCCAGTACTTC. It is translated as CASSFGFQETQYF.

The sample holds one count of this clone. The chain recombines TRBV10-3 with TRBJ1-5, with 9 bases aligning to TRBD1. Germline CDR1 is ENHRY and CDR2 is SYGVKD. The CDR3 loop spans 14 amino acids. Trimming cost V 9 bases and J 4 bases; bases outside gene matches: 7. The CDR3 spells CAIRGQGKNQPQHF. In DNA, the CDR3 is TGTGCCATAAGGGGACAGGGAAAAAATCAGCCCCAGCATTTT.

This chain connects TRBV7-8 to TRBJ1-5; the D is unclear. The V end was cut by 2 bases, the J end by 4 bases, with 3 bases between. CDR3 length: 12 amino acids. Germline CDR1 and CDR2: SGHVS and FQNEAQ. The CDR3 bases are TGTGCCAGCAGCTTACAGAATCAGCCCCAGCATTTT. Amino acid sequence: CASSLQNQPQHF.

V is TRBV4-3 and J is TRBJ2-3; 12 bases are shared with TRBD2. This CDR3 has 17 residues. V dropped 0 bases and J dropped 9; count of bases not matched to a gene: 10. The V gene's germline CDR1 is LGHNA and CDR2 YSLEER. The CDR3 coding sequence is TGCGCCAGCAGCCAAGATGCCCTAGCGGGAGGGCCTTGGACGCAGTATTTT. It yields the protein CASSQDALAGGPWTQYF.

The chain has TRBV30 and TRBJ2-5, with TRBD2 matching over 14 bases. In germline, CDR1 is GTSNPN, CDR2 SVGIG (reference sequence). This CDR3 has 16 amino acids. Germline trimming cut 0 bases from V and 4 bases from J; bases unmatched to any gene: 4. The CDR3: CAWSVMGLAGAETQYF. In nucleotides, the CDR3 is TGTGCCTGGAGTGTAATGGGACTAGCGGGGGCAGAGACCCAGTACTTC. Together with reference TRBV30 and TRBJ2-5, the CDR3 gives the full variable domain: SQTIHQWPATLVQPVGSPLSLECTVEGTSNPNLYWYRQAAGRGLQLLFYSVGIGQISSEVPQNLSASRPQDRQFILSSKKLLLSDSGFYLCAWSVMGLAGAETQYFGPGTRLLVL.

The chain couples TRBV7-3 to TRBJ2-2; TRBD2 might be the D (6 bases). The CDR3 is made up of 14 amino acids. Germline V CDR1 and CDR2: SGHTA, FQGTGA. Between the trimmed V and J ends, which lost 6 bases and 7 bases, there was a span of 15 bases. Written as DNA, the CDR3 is TGTGCCAGCAGACCGGGAGAATGGGACGGGGAGCTGTTTTTT. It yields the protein CASRPGEWDGELFF. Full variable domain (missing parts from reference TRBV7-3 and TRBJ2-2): GAGVSQTPSNKVTEKGKYVELRCDPISGHTALYWYRQSLGQGPEFLIYFQGTGAADDSGLPNDRFFAVRPEGSVSTLKIQRTERGDSAVYLCASRPGEWDGELFFGEGSRLTVL.

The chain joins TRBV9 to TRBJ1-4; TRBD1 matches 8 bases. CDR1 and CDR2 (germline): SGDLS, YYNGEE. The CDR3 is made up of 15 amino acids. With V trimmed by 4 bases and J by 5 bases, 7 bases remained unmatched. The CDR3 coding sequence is TGTGCCAGCAGCCCTTGGACAGGGTTGAATGAAAAACTGTTTTTT. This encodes CASSPWTGLNEKLFF. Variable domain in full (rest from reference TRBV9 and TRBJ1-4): DSGVTQTPKHLITATGQRVTLRCSPRSGDLSVYWYQQSLDQGLQFLIQYYNGEERAKGNILERFSAQQFPDLHSELNLSSLELGDSALYFCASSPWTGLNEKLFFGSGTQLSVL.

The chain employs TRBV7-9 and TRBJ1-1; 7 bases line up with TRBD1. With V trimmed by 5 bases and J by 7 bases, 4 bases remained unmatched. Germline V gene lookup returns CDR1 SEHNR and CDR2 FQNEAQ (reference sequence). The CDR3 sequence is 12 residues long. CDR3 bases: TGTGCCAGCAGCCCACAGGGGATTGAAGCTTTCTTT. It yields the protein CASSPQGIEAFF.

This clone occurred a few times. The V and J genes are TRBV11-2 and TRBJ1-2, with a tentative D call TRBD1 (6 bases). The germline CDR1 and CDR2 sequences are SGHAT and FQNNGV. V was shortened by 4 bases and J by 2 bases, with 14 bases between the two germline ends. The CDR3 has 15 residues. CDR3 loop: CASSSYRDSNYGYTF. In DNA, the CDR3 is TGTGCCAGCAGCTCCTACAGGGATTCCAACTATGGCTACACCTTC.

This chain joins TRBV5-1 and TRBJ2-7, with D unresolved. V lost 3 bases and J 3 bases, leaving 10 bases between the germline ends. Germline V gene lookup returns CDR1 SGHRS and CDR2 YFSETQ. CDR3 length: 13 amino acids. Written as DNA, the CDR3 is TGCGCCAGCAGCTCTTCACAGTACTACGAGCAGTACTTC. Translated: CASSSSQYYEQYF. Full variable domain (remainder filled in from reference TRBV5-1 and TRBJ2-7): KAGVTQTPRYLIKTRGQQVTLSCSPISGHRSVSWYQQTPGQGLQFLFEYFSETQRNKGNFPGRFSGRQFSNSRSEMNVSTLELGDSALYLCASSSSQYYEQYFGPGTRLTVT.

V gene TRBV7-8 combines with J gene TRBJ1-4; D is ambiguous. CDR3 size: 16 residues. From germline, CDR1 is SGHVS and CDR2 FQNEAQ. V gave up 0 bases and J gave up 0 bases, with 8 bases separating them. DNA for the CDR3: TGTGCCAGCAGCTTAGCCTTCCCGGCAACTAATGAAAAACTGTTTTTT. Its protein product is CASSLAFPATNEKLFF.

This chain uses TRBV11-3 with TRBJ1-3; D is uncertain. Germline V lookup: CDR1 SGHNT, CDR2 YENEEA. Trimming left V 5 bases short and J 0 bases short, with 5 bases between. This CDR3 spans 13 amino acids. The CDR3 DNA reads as TGTGCCAGCAGCCGGTCCTCTGGAAACACCATATATTTT. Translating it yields CASSRSSGNTIYF. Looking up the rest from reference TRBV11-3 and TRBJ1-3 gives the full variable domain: EAGVVQSPRYKIIEKKQPVAFWCNPISGHNTLYWYLQNLGQGPELLIRYENEEAVDDSQLPKDRFSAERLKGVDSTLKIQPAELGDSAVYLCASSRSSGNTIYFGEGSWLTVV.

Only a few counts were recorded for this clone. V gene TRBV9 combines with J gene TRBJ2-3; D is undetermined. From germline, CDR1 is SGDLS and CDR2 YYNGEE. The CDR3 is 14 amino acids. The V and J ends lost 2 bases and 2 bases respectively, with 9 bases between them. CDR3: CASSVQALTDTQYF. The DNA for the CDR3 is TGTGCCAGCAGCGTCCAGGCCCTCACAGATACGCAGTATTTT.

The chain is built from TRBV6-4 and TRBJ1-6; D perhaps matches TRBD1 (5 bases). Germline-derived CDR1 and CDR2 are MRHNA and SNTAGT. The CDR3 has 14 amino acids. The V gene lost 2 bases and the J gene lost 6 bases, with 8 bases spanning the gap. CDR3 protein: CASSDGQGNSPLHF. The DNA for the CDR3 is TGTGCCAGCAGTGACGGGCAGGGTAATTCACCCCTCCACTTT.

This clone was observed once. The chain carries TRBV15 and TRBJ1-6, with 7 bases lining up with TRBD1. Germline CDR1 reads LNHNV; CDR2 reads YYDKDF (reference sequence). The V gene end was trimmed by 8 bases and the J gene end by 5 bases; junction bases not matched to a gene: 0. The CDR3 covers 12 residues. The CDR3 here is CATGTDNSPLHF. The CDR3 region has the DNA TGTGCCACCGGGACAGATAATTCACCCCTCCACTTT. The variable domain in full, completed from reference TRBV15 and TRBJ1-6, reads DAMVIQNPRYQVTQFGKPVTLSCSQTLNHNVMYWYQQKSSQAPKLLFHYYDKDFNNEADTPDNFQSRRPNTSFCFLDIRSPGLGDTAMYLCATGTDNSPLHFGNGTRLTVT.

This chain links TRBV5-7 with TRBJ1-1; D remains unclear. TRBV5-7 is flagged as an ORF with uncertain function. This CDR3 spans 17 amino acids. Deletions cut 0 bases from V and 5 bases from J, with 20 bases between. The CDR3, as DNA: TGTGCCAGCAGCTTGGTTTTGGGGTCGACTAGGGTAACTGAAGCTTTCTTT. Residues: CASSLVLGSTRVTEAFF.

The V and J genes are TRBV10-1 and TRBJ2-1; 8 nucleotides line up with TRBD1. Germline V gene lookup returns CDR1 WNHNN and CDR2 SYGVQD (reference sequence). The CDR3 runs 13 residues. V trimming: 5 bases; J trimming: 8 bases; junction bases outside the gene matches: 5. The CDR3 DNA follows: TGCGCCAGCAGTCGACAGGGGACTTATGAGCAGTTCTTC. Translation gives CASSRQGTYEQFF.

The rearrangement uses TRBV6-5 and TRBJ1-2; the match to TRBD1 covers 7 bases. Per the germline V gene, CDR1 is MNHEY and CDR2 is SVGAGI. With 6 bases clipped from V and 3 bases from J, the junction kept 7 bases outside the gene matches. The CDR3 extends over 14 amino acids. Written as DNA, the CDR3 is TGTGCCAGCAGCCGCCGGACAGGAGACTATGGCTACACCTTC. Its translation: CASSRRTGDYGYTF.

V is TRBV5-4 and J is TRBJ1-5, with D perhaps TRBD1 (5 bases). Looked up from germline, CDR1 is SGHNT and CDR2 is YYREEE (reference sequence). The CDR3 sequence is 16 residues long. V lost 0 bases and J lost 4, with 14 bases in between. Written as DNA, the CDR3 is TGTGCCAGCAGCTTGGGAAGGGGATTGGGAAATCAGCCCCAGCATTTT. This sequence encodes CASSLGRGLGNQPQHF.

In DNA form, the CDR3 reads TGCGCCAGCAGCCAGTTGCGGTCTGAGACCCAGTACTTC. Translated, it gives CASSQLRSETQYF. The chain couples TRBV5-1 to TRBJ2-5, with D unresolved. Per germline, CDR1 SGHRS and CDR2 YFSETQ. V was trimmed by 4 bases and J by 5 bases, leaving 12 bases between them. The CDR3 totals 13 residues.

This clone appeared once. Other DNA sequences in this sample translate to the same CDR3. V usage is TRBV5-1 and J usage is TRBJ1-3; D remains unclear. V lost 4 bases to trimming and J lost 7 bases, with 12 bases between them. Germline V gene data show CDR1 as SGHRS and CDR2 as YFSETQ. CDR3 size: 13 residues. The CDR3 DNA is TGCGCCAGCAGCCTAGAGGCCGGGAACACCATATATTTT. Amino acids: CASSLEAGNTIYF. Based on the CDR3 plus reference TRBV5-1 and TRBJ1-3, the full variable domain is KAGVTQTPRYLIKTRGQQVTLSCSPISGHRSVSWYQQTPGQGLQFLFEYFSETQRNKGNFPGRFSGRQFSNSRSEMNVSTLELGDSALYLCASSLEAGNTIYFGEGSWLTVV.

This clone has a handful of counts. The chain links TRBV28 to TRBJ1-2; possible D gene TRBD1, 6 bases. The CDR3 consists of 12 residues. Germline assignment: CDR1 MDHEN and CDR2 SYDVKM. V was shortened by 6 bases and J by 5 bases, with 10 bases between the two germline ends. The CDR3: CASRMQGYGYTF. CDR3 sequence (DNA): TGTGCCAGCAGGATGCAGGGGTATGGCTACACCTTC.